Listed below are T cell receptor beta chains from one sample, sequenced in a study of immune heterogeneity within non-small cell lung tumors. TCRdb processed the multiplex PCR reads anew with MiXCR; each CDR3 protein has one entry. The sample holds 3,000 to 3,500 distinct CDR3 sequences, roughly a quarter seen once. The specimen was lung tumor tissue. These receptors were taken from a man aged 55 to 70 with non-small cell lung cancer. Both conserved end residues are part of each CDR3.

CDR3 protein: CASSLAMAGSAGELFF
J gene: TRBJ2-2
V gene: TRBV7-9

CDR3 protein: CSGVRGVEQFF
J gene: TRBJ2-1
V gene: TRBV29-1

CDR3 protein: CAISETYTGELFF
J gene: TRBJ2-2
V gene: TRBV10-3

CDR3 protein: CASRGSQGYGYTF
J gene: TRBJ1-2
V gene: TRBV6-1

CDR3 protein: CASSEAARGLLANEKLFF
J gene: TRBJ1-4
V gene: TRBV6-1

CDR3 protein: CASSLGQYQETQYF
J gene: TRBJ2-5
V gene: TRBV7-8

CDR3 protein: CASSLDVGLRTDTQYF
J gene: TRBJ2-3
V gene: TRBV27

CDR3 protein: CASRVSTDTQYF
J gene: TRBJ2-3
V gene: TRBV5-1

CDR3 protein: CAWSRGKTGTQPQHF
J gene: TRBJ1-5
V gene: TRBV30

CDR3 protein: CASSHTFGGENTGELFF
J gene: TRBJ2-2
V gene: TRBV18

CDR3 protein: CASTLGPHTGELFF
J gene: TRBJ2-2
V gene: TRBV5-4

CDR3 protein: CASSTSPGYYNEQFF
J gene: TRBJ2-1
V gene: TRBV6-1

CDR3 protein: CASSDSNRWETQYF
J gene: TRBJ2-5
V gene: TRBV6-4

CDR3 protein: CDSSARDYATDTQYF
J gene: TRBJ2-3
V gene: TRBV13

CDR3 protein: CASGEGTMPESWYGYTF
J gene: TRBJ1-2
V gene: TRBV6-1

CDR3 protein: CASSGTKSLGEKLFF
J gene: TRBJ1-4
V gene: TRBV7-9

CDR3 protein: CASSLGAGTSYNEQFF
J gene: TRBJ2-1
V gene: TRBV7-6

CDR3 protein: CSSWLAGYEQYF
J gene: TRBJ2-7
V gene: TRBV20-1

CDR3 protein: CASSIGQGEYEQYF
J gene: TRBJ2-7
V gene: TRBV19

CDR3 protein: CASSRNQGAYTEAFF
J gene: TRBJ1-1
V gene: TRBV7-9

CDR3 protein: CASSIGQDYQSQHF
J gene: TRBJ1-5
V gene: TRBV19

CDR3 protein: CASSLSPNYGYTF
J gene: TRBJ1-2
V gene: TRBV28